This T cell receptor beta chain was found in a study of blood T cell repertoires in COVID-19. Sequencing was performed with immunoSEQ multiplex PCR; in TCRdb, only in-frame clones are kept and a portion is missing. The table lists about 160,000 clones, about 80% of them singletons. V was cut by 6 bases and J by 2 bases, with 4 bases left in between. Germline V gene data show CDR1 as DFQATT and CDR2 as SNEGSKA (reference sequence). There are 10 residues in the CDR3. Participant-given clinical history determined each cohort assignment. The V and J genes are TRBV20-1 and TRBJ1-2; D is undetermined. Sequenced sample: PBMCs or T cells enriched from blood (not recorded which). This receptor was identified in a woman aged 55-70 years who had recovered from COVID-19. The CDR3 DNA sequence: TGCAGTGCAGCCAACTATGGCTACACCTTC. Its translation is CSAANYGYTF.